This TCR beta chain was observed in a study of T cell repertoires in cytomegalovirus infection (dated by TCRdb to the late 2010s). Regarding the research as a whole: Donor HLA type was relevant to the analysis, because carriage of CMV infection together with the matching HLA type was indicated by public TCR beta signatures. Overall results and qualifications from the work: The ex vivo response was dominated by HLA-C-restricted CMV-specific TCR beta clonotypes, which also provided the single most frequent clonotype in two of eight donors. Carriers of CMV infection plus the relevant HLA type were discriminated by the cumulative frequency of public TCR beta family members in the study cohort and in an independent approximately 350-donor cohort.

Reads for this sample came from an Illumina HiSeq 1500. TCRdb trimmed the raw reads at Q25, called clones with MiXCR and kept productive beta chains. Merged by CDR3 protein, the rows form single entries marked with the most common genes and DNA. This sample comprises approximately 500,000 distinct CDR3 sequences, 11% of them detected only once. Clones ranked in the top ten supply around 9.6% of the sample. This clonotype has a count of ten or more. The antigen it recognizes is unknown. Base-call qualities are not available, and no considerably larger clone is one nucleotide away. Material for sequencing was PBMCs. The origin of this receptor is a human donor in good health (CMV status not recorded). Some clones in this sample may be carry-over from other donors' samples.

CDR3 sequence: CASGVLLGTEAFF. The DNA sequence follows: TGTGCCAGCGGGGTTCTTTTGGGCACTGAAGCTTTCTTT. Recombination joined TRBV7-2 with TRBJ1-1; confidence is insufficient to name the D gene. The CDR3 sequence holds 13 residues, the cysteine and phenylalanine included. Left in the record is the CDR3 DNA by itself, 39 bases read in frame from the first base. CDR1 and CDR2 (SGHTA, FQGNSA) derive from the germline V gene. V is shortened by 8 bases, J by 4 bases, and the region joining them spans 14 bases.